These T cell receptor beta chains were read from a single sample in a study of cytomegalovirus exposure and HLA in healthy donors. The repertoire was sequenced with immunoSEQ multiplex PCR; TCRdb's copy has only in-frame clones and lacks some. The sample contains approximately 150,000 clones, roughly 77% of which appear only once. Sequencing was carried out using PBMCs. The receptors here all came from a man in his late teens or twenties in good health and CMV-seropositive. The CDR3 runs from the conserved cysteine through the conserved F or W. A D gene is named only where the DNA matches it firmly. Clone size is given for some rows only: seen once, a few or many times, or a class if the clone is expanded.

TRBJ2-5,-,-,TRBV6-6,CASSYSSKQEAQYF,TGTGCCAGCAGTTACTCGTCCAAGCAAGAGGCCCAGTACTTC
TRBJ1-4,TRBD1,-,TRBV4-1,CASSQDWTGDEKLFF,TGCGCCAGCAGCCAAGATTGGACAGGGGATGAAAAACTGTTTTTT
TRBJ1-2,-,-,TRBV6-1,CASSAEQVNYGYTF,TGTGCCAGCAGTGCAGAACAGGTGAACTATGGCTACACCTTC
TRBJ2-2,-,-,TRBV4-1,CASSQTDGTGELFF,TGCGCCAGCAGCCAAACAGATGGTACCGGGGAGCTGTTTTTT
TRBJ2-3,-,-,TRBV6-5,CASSYSYGSPDTQYF,TGTGCCAGCAGTTACTCGTACGGGAGCCCAGATACGCAGTATTTT
TRBJ1-3,TRBD1,-,TRBV2,CAKTGGPGNTIYF,TGTGCCAAGACAGGGGGCCCTGGAAACACCATATATTTT
TRBJ2-1,-,-,TRBV9,CASSGGSGSFYNEQFF,TGTGCCAGCAGCGGAGGAAGCGGGTCCTTCTACAATGAGCAGTTCTTC
TRBJ1-3,-,-,TRBV15,CATSRVDLTRGAIGNTIYF,TGTGCCACCAGCAGAGTCGATCTGACGCGGGGGGCAATAGGAAACACCATATATTTT
TRBJ2-2,-,-,TRBV19,CATSNGRGFSTGELFF,TGTGCCACCTCTAACGGGAGAGGGTTTAGCACCGGGGAGCTGTTTTTT
TRBJ2-1,-,once,TRBV28,CASAESGQGTNNEQFF,TGTGCCAGCGCCGAGAGCGGGCAGGGGACTAACAATGAGCAGTTCTTC